The 28 T cell receptor beta chains in this list originate from one sample, sequenced in a study of shared clonotypes between healthy human individuals. Sequencing used immunoSEQ multiplex PCR; TCRdb keeps in-frame clones, though not all of them. The sample comprises approximately 2.5 million clones, 80% to 95% of which are singletons, and about 0.39% rests with the top ten. Sequencing was performed on naive CD4+ T cells from PBMCs. Indicated subset: CD45RA+ positively selected. The source is a man aged 18 to 30 in good health. Some clones in this sample may be carry-over from other donors' samples.

This clone was seen just once. The chain is built from TRBV28 and TRBJ1-3; D gene uncertain. With 2 bases removed from V and 0 bases from J, the gap between germline ends came to 11 bases. The germline V gene encodes CDR1 MDHEN and CDR2 SYDVKM. The CDR3 sequence is 16 residues long. The CDR3 DNA reads as TGTGCCAGCAGTTTACTACAGATCCTCTCTGGAAACACCATATATTTT. It is translated as CASSLLQILSGNTIYF.

This CDR3 reads CASSQGLAGDNEQFF. In nucleotides, the CDR3 is TGTGCCAGCAGCCAGGGACTAGCGGGAGATAATGAGCAGTTCTTC. The chain is built from TRBV7-3 and TRBJ2-1, with TRBD2 matching 14 bases. The CDR3 runs 15 residues. Germline V gives CDR1 SGHTA, CDR2 FQGTGA. V dropped 5 bases and J dropped 7; count of bases not matched to a gene: 4.

This clone was observed once. The rearrangement uses TRBV5-1 and TRBJ1-4; D is unclear. Germline V gene lookup returns CDR1 SGHRS and CDR2 YFSETQ. The CDR3 is made up of 14 amino acids. Trimming removed 0 bases at V and 5 bases at J, with 8 bases between. The CDR3 loop is CASSLGSPNEKLFF. In DNA form, the CDR3 reads TGCGCCAGCAGCTTGGGGAGCCCGAATGAAAAACTGTTTTTT.

This clone was counted a single time. This chain links TRBV5-5 with TRBJ2-3; D not certain. This CDR3 contains 15 residues. The germline V and J ends were trimmed by 2 bases and 0 bases, with 10 bases remaining between them. CDR1 is SGHKS, CDR2 YYEKEE, per germline (reference sequence). CDR3 nucleotide sequence: TGTGCCAGCAGCTTAAGTCGGTTTAGCACAGATACGCAGTATTTT. It translates to CASSLSRFSTDTQYF.

As to this clone: One junction end does not reproduce the germline sequence, and a read error may be involved. This chain joins TRBV5-6 and TRBJ2-7, with 9 bases that match TRBD1. The CDR3 is 15 residues long. The V gene's germline CDR1 is SGHDT and CDR2 YYEEEE. This CDR3 is CASGLRDREYYEQCF. The CDR3 region has the DNA TGTGCCAGCGGACTCCGGGACAGGGAATACTACGAGCAGTGCTTC.

V and J are TRBV29-1 and TRBJ1-5, with no clear D. Deletions cut 4 bases from V and 1 base from J, with 8 bases between. Germline CDR1 SQVTM, CDR2 ANQGSEA. The CDR3 is 13 residues long. The CDR3 DNA reads TGCAGCGTTGGGCAGTCCAGCAATCAGCCCCAGCATTTT. Residues: CSVGQSSNQPQHF.

The rearrangement joins TRBV4-3 to TRBJ2-6; possibly TRBD1 for D (6 bases). The CDR3 sequence is 15 residues long. V was cut by 4 bases and J by 4 bases, with 11 bases left in between. The germline CDR1 and CDR2 sequences are LGHNA and YSLEER. The CDR3 region has the DNA TGCGCCAGCAGCCTACAGGGTTCCGGGGCCAACGTCCTGACTTTC. This encodes CASSLQGSGANVLTF.

This clone was seen just once. This chain joins TRBV19 and TRBJ2-2; possible D gene TRBD1, 6 bases. Germline-derived CDR1 and CDR2 are LNHDA and SQIVND (reference sequence). CDR3 length equals 13 residues. V was shortened by 3 bases and J by 8 bases, with 10 bases between the two germline ends. The CDR3 reads CASSMAGVGELFF. CDR3 bases: TGTGCCAGTAGTATGGCAGGGGTGGGGGAGCTGTTTTTT.

The genes are TRBV10-3 and TRBJ2-1; D gene ambiguous. This CDR3 has 15 residues. Germline assignment: CDR1 ENHRY and CDR2 SYGVKD. Trimming removed 0 bases from V and 6 bases from J, with 12 bases in between. Here the CDR3 reads CAISESTEYGNEQFF. The CDR3 DNA follows: TGTGCCATCAGTGAGTCGACCGAATACGGCAATGAGCAGTTCTTC.

This chain connects TRBV10-3 to TRBJ2-7; TRBD1 agrees at 7 bases. Germline lookup yields CDR1 ENHRY and CDR2 SYGVKD. V was clipped by 2 bases and J by 5 bases; unmatched bases: 3. The CDR3 has 13 amino acids. In DNA form, the CDR3 reads TGTGCCATCAGTGAGAGACAGGGAAACGAGCAGTACTTC. This translates into CAISERQGNEQYF.

This clone showed up just once. V is TRBV5-1 and J is TRBJ1-2, with a weak D call TRBD1 (6 bases). This CDR3 contains 15 residues. Germline V gene lookup returns CDR1 SGHRS and CDR2 YFSETQ. Trimming removed 5 bases at V and 1 base at J, with 15 bases between. CDR3 protein: CASSFRTERNYGYTF. CDR3 nucleotide sequence: TGCGCCAGCAGTTTTAGGACAGAACGTAACTATGGCTACACCTTC. The complete variable domain, with remaining parts taken from reference TRBV5-1 and TRBJ1-2, reads KAGVTQTPRYLIKTRGQQVTLSCSPISGHRSVSWYQQTPGQGLQFLFEYFSETQRNKGNFPGRFSGRQFSNSRSEMNVSTLELGDSALYLCASSFRTERNYGYTFGSGTRLTVV.

Notes on this clone: Other DNA sequences in the sample encode the same CDR3. The chain couples TRBV7-2 to TRBJ1-2; no definite D call. Germline CDR1 and CDR2: SGHTA and FQGNSA. The ends were cut back, 2 bases at V and 5 bases at J, with 6 bases in the middle. The CDR3 sequence is 12 residues long. The CDR3 bases are TGTGCCAGCAGCTTACTGGGTTATGGCTACACCTTC. It yields the protein CASSLLGYGYTF.

The rearrangement links TRBV5-1 to TRBJ2-2; 8 positions match TRBD1. CDR1 is SGHRS, CDR2 YFSETQ, per germline. The CDR3 consists of 14 residues. Losses at the gene ends were 3 bases for V and 4 bases for J; bases not matched to a gene: 2. As DNA, the CDR3 is TGCGCCAGCAGCTCAGGGGGCGGCACCGGGGAGCTGTTTTTT. Protein sequence: CASSSGGGTGELFF. The full variable domain, in which reference TRBV5-1 and TRBJ2-2 provide the parts outside the CDR3, is KAGVTQTPRYLIKTRGQQVTLSCSPISGHRSVSWYQQTPGQGLQFLFEYFSETQRNKGNFPGRFSGRQFSNSRSEMNVSTLELGDSALYLCASSSGGGTGELFFGEGSRLTVL.

The chain combines TRBV20-1 with TRBJ1-4; no clear D gene. This CDR3 has 11 residues. The germline V and J ends were trimmed by 7 bases and 5 bases, with 8 bases remaining between them. CDR1 and CDR2 (germline): DFQATT, SNEGSKA (reference sequence). The CDR3 DNA follows: TGCAGTGGGTTGCAGAATGAAAAACTGTTTTTT. The encoded protein is CSGLQNEKLFF.

V and J are TRBV5-5 and TRBJ2-7; 10 bases map to TRBD2. CDR3 length: 15 amino acids. V was pared by 0 bases and J by 3 bases, with 3 bases of the junction left unmatched. Per germline, CDR1 SGHKS and CDR2 YYEKEE (reference sequence). The CDR3 reads CASSLGTSGIYEQYF. The CDR3 DNA follows: TGTGCCAGCAGCTTGGGGACTAGCGGAATCTACGAGCAGTACTTC. Drawing the rest from reference TRBV5-5 and TRBJ2-7, the complete variable domain is DAGVTQSPTHLIKTRGQQVTLRCSPISGHKSVSWYQQVLGQGPQFIFQYYEKEERGRGNFPDRFSARQFPNYSSELNVNALLLGDSALYLCASSLGTSGIYEQYFGPGTRLTVT.

The gene calls are TRBV7-2 and TRBJ2-4; 11 bases are shared with TRBD1. V dropped 5 bases and J dropped 6; count of bases not matched to a gene: 9. Per the germline V gene, CDR1 is SGHTA and CDR2 is FQGNSA. There are 16 residues in the CDR3. The CDR3 protein is CASSDGQGALRNIQYF. As DNA, the CDR3 is TGTGCCAGCAGCGACGGACAGGGGGCGCTGAGAAACATTCAGTACTTC.

For the CDR3, the DNA is TGTGCCAGCACCCGACTAGCGGGAGAGGGCGGGGAGCTGTTTTTT. Its protein is CASTRLAGEGGELFF. The chain links TRBV28 to TRBJ2-2; 12 nucleotides agree with TRBD2. There are 15 residues in the CDR3. The V gene end was trimmed by 7 bases and the J gene end by 7 bases; junction bases not matched to a gene: 7. The germline V gene encodes CDR1 MDHEN and CDR2 SYDVKM.

J is TRBJ2-3 and V is TRBV13, with 7 bases matching TRBD1. The CDR3 is 15 amino acids. With V trimmed by 1 base and J by 3 bases, 4 bases remained unmatched. In germline, CDR1 is PRHDT, CDR2 FYEKMQ (reference sequence). CDR3 nucleotide sequence: TGTGCCAGCAGCTTAGAGGGGGCACGAACAGATACGCAGTATTTT. Its protein product is CASSLEGARTDTQYF.

The V call is TRBV7-2, the J call TRBJ2-2; D is undetermined. Trimming stripped 3 bases from V and 3 bases from J, with 8 bases between. This CDR3 has 14 residues. Looked up from germline, CDR1 is SGHTA and CDR2 is FQGNSA. Here the CDR3 reads CASSFSGYTGELFF. CDR3 sequence (DNA): TGTGCCAGCAGCTTTTCCGGATACACCGGGGAGCTGTTTTTT.

The gene calls are TRBV2 and TRBJ1-5, with TRBD1 as a possible D gene (5 bases). The CDR3 totals 16 residues. The ends were cut back, 8 bases at V and 0 bases at J, with 17 bases in the middle. Germline CDR1 SNHLY, CDR2 FYNNEI. The CDR3 bases are TGTGCCAGCCAAAGGGGCAGTTTGTATAGCAATCAGCCCCAGCATTTT. It yields the protein CASQRGSLYSNQPQHF.

CDR3 region: CASSFRAKNTGELFF. In DNA, the CDR3 is TGTGCCAGCAGTTTTAGGGCCAAGAACACCGGGGAGCTGTTTTTT. This chain connects TRBV28 to TRBJ2-2; no reliable D call. The V end lost 3 bases, the J end lost 1 base, and 9 bases lay between the germline ends. CDR3 length equals 15 residues. Germline values: CDR1 MDHEN, CDR2 SYDVKM.

V is TRBV7-3 and J is TRBJ2-2, with D possibly being TRBD1 or TRBD2 (5 bases each). V was shortened by 5 bases and J by 6 bases, with 10 bases between the two germline ends. CDR1 and CDR2 (germline): SGHTA, FQGTGA. The CDR3 consists of 13 residues. For the CDR3, the DNA is TGTGCCAGCAGCCCAGGGACCTCCGGGGAGCTGTTTTTT. Translating gives CASSPGTSGELFF.

The V and J genes are TRBV7-3 and TRBJ2-1; 11 bases line up with TRBD2. The CDR3 sequence is 15 residues long. The ends lost 3 bases at V and 7 bases at J; junction bases unmatched: 5. Per germline, CDR1 SGHTA and CDR2 FQGTGA. CDR3 sequence: CASSLGLAEGNEQFF. CDR3 coding DNA: TGTGCCAGCAGCTTGGGACTAGCGGAGGGGAATGAGCAGTTCTTC.

The chain couples TRBV6-5 to TRBJ2-5; D is possibly TRBD1 (6 bases). The CDR3 runs 14 residues. V was cut by 2 bases and J by 6 bases, with 13 bases left in between. The germline CDR1 and CDR2 sequences are MNHEY and SVGAGI. This CDR3 reads CASSYLAGAKTQYF. DNA of the CDR3: TGTGCCAGCAGTTACCTAGCAGGGGCAAAGACCCAGTACTTC.

The J gene is TRBJ1-5, the V gene TRBV30, with D uncertain. V lost 3 bases to trimming and J lost 3 bases, with 12 bases between them. The CDR3 has 14 residues. Germline V CDR1 and CDR2: GTSNPN, SVGIG (reference sequence). The CDR3 coding sequence is TGTGCCTGGAGGCCTCAGTTTTTCAATCAGCCCCAGCATTTT. Amino acids: CAWRPQFFNQPQHF.

The V call is TRBV28, the J call TRBJ1-2; the match to TRBD1 covers 7 bases. This CDR3 is built from 16 residues. Per germline, CDR1 MDHEN and CDR2 SYDVKM. Trimming cost V 1 base and J 6 bases; bases outside gene matches: 11. The CDR3 loop reads CASSLSRDRGGHGYTF. DNA for the CDR3: TGTGCCAGCAGTTTATCCCGGGACAGAGGGGGCCATGGCTACACCTTC.

The J gene is TRBJ1-2, the V gene TRBV5-1; D unclear. Trimming removed 0 bases at V and 8 bases at J, with 11 bases between. Germline CDR1 is SGHRS and CDR2 is YFSETQ. The CDR3 is 13 amino acids. CDR3 in DNA: TGCGCCAGCAGCTTGGAGGGAGGGAAAGGCTACACCTTC. Translation gives CASSLEGGKGYTF.

This rearrangement joins TRBV5-4 to TRBJ2-2; D ambiguous. Between the trimmed V and J ends, which lost 4 bases and 0 bases, there was a span of 13 bases. Germline lookup yields CDR1 SGHNT and CDR2 YYREEE (reference sequence). This CDR3 region has 16 residues. Written as DNA, the CDR3 is TGTGCCAGCAGCGGTCAAGGAACGGCGAACACCGGGGAGCTGTTTTTT. Protein sequence: CASSGQGTANTGELFF.